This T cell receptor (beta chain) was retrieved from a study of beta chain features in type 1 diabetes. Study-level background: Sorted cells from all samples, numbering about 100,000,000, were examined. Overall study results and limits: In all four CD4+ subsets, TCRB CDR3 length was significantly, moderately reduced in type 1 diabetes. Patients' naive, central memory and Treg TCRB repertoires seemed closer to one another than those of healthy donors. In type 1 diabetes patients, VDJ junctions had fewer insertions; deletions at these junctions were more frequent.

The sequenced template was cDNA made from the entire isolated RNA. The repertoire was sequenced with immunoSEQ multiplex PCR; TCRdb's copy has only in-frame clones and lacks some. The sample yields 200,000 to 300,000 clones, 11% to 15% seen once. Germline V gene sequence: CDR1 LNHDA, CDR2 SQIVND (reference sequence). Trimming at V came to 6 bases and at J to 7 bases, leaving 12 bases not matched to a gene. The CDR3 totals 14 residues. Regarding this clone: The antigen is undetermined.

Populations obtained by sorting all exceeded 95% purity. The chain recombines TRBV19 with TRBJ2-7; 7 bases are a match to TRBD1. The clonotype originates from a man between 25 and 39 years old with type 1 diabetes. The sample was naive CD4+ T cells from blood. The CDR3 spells CASRIDRATGEQYF. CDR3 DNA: TGTGCCAGTAGGATCGACAGGGCCACGGGGGAGCAGTACTTC.